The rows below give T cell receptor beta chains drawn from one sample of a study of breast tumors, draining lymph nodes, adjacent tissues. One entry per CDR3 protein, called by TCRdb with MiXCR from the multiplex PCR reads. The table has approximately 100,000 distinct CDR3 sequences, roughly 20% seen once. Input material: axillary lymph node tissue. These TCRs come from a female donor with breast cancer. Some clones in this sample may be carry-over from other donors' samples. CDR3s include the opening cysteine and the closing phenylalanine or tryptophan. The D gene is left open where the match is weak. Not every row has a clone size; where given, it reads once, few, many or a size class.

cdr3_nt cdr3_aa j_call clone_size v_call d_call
TGTGCCAGCAACCACGGCGGGAGCTCATACAATGAGCAGTTCTTC CASNHGGSSYNEQFF TRBJ2-1 many TRBV9 TRBD2
TGTGCCAGCTCACGGGACAGCGCCTACGAGCAGTACTTC CASSRDSAYEQYF TRBJ2-7 - TRBV18 TRBD1
TGCAGCGTCGCAGTTGGGAGCGGGACAGATACGCAGTATTTT CSVAVGSGTDTQYF TRBJ2-3 - TRBV29-1 -
TGTGCCAGCAGTGAAGGCAGGGGGGACGAGCAGTACTTC CASSEGRGDEQYF TRBJ2-7 many TRBV6-1 -
TGTGCCAGCAGGACGAACGCAGGGATGTTTTGGGTAGGCACTGAAGCTTTCTTT CASRTNAGMFWVGTEAFF TRBJ1-1 - TRBV7-9 -
TGTGCCAGCATCCAGACAGGAGGTGTCCAGGAGACCCAGTACTTC CASIQTGGVQETQYF TRBJ2-5 - TRBV5-6 -
TGTGCCAGCAGCCCCCGACAGGGCTATGGCTACACCTTC CASSPRQGYGYTF TRBJ1-2 many TRBV9 TRBD1
TGTGCCAGCACCCGAGGTTGGGCATCTAGCGTCCTGACTTTC CASTRGWASSVLTF TRBJ2-6 many TRBV5-6 -
TGTGCCAGCAGTGGAGGGGTTTCGCGCAATCAGCCCCAGCATTTT CASSGGVSRNQPQHF TRBJ1-5 many TRBV6-5 -
TGCGCCAGCAGCCAAGATAACGTCGCAGATACGCAGTATTTT CASSQDNVADTQYF TRBJ2-3 few TRBV4-1 -
TGCAGCGTTGCGTACAGAAAAGAGACCCAGTACTTC CSVAYRKETQYF TRBJ2-5 many TRBV29-1 -
TGTGCCAGCAGTTACACTACAGGGGCCACTGAAGCTTTCTTT CASSYTTGATEAFF TRBJ1-1 few TRBV6-2/TRBV6-3 TRBD1
TGTGCCAGCAGCTTTACCTCAGGGTTGGTCTATGGCTACACCTTC CASSFTSGLVYGYTF TRBJ1-2 many TRBV7-2 -
TGCGCCAGCAGCCAAGAGGGGGGCAGTGCCTTGTACAATGAGCAGTTCTTC CASSQEGGSALYNEQFF TRBJ2-1 medium-sized TRBV4-1 -
TGTGCCTGGAGTCTCACAGGGTTTTCCTACGAGCAGTACTTC CAWSLTGFSYEQYF TRBJ2-7 many TRBV30 -
TGCAGTGCTGGACAGGGGGTAAATCAGCCCCAGCATTTT CSAGQGVNQPQHF TRBJ1-5 many TRBV20-1 TRBD1
TGTGCCAGCAGCGCCAATGTAGCGGGAGGGCAGTTCTTC CASSANVAGGQFF TRBJ2-1 many TRBV9 TRBD2
TGTGCCACCAGCAGAGGTCAAGAGACCCAGTACTTC CATSRGQETQYF TRBJ2-5 many TRBV15 -
TGTGCCAGCAGCCAAGTGTTTCCACCTGAAGCTTTCTTT CASSQVFPPEAFF TRBJ1-1 - TRBV14 -
TGTGCCAGCAGCTTCCTGGACGGCGGAGAGCAGTACTTC CASSFLDGGEQYF TRBJ2-7 many TRBV7-9 -
TGTGCCAGCAGTACGGGACTAGCGGGCAAGACCCAGTACTTC CASSTGLAGKTQYF TRBJ2-5 many TRBV12-3/TRBV12-4 TRBD2
TGTGCCAGCAGTAAATTGGGCGACCCCAGCCAAGAGACCCAGTACTTC CASSKLGDPSQETQYF TRBJ2-5 few TRBV6-1 -
TGTGCCAGCAGCCATCTGACAGGGGCCTATGGCTACACCTTC CASSHLTGAYGYTF TRBJ1-2 many TRBV14 TRBD1
TGTGCCAGTAGTATGGGCAAAGAGACCCAGTACTTC CASSMGKETQYF TRBJ2-5 many TRBV19 -
TGTGCCAGCAGCTTTAGCGGGAGTCTGGGGAATGAGCAGTTCTTC CASSFSGSLGNEQFF TRBJ2-1 many TRBV5-5 TRBD2
TGTGCCAGCAGCTTGGCCAGGGTGGGCACCCTGGGCTACACCTTC CASSLARVGTLGYTF TRBJ1-2 many TRBV5-4 -
TGTGCCAGCAGCTCAACGGGACTCTCTTGGGGTGAGCAGTTCTTC CASSSTGLSWGEQFF TRBJ2-1 - TRBV27 -
TGTGCCAGTAGCCCTTCCGACTCGTTCGGTCACGAGCAGTACTTC CASSPSDSFGHEQYF TRBJ2-7 many TRBV19 -
TGCAGTGCTCTCCGGAGCGAGGCGGGCTACGAGCAGTACTTC CSALRSEAGYEQYF TRBJ2-7 many TRBV20-1 -
TGTGCCAGCAGTAGGGGAGGGGAGCAGCCCCAGCATTTT CASSRGGEQPQHF TRBJ1-5 - TRBV28 -
TGTGCCACCGGACAGGGGGAAGCAGATACGCAGTATTTT CATGQGEADTQYF TRBJ2-3 many TRBV25-1 TRBD1
TGTGCCAGCAGCTTACGAGGGAACACCGGGGAGCTGTTTTTT CASSLRGNTGELFF TRBJ2-2 few TRBV11-2 -
TGTGCCAGCAGTGAAGGGAACAGTCTCCCTTACGAGCAGTACTTC CASSEGNSLPYEQYF TRBJ2-7 many TRBV6-1 -
TGTGCCAGCAGCTTGGGACTAGCAGAGAACACCGGGGAGCTGTTTTTT CASSLGLAENTGELFF TRBJ2-2 many TRBV5-4 TRBD2
TGTGCCAGCAGCGTTGGGGCCAACGTCCTGACTTTC CASSVGANVLTF TRBJ2-6 many TRBV7-9 -
TGTGCCAGCAGCCCCGGGGTAGCGGGAGACGAGCAGTACTTC CASSPGVAGDEQYF TRBJ2-7 - TRBV11-3 TRBD2
TGTGCCAGCAGCCCCATTTCCTCCTTCTCTGGAAACACCATATATTTT CASSPISSFSGNTIYF TRBJ1-3 many TRBV7-8 -
TGTGCCAGCAGCCCCTCAGCCGGCTACGAGCAGTACTTC CASSPSAGYEQYF TRBJ2-7 many TRBV6-4 -
TGTGCCAGCAGTGAGGGTCAGATAGGAAACACCATATATTTT CASSEGQIGNTIYF TRBJ1-3 many TRBV2 -